Sequencing of this T cell receptor beta chain was carried out in a study of control samples from healthy donors and cancer patients. Profiled with immunoSEQ multiplex PCR; TCRdb holds only in-frame clones, not every one. The sample has about 140,000 clones, about 90% seen once; the top ten hold over 1.5%. This clonotype was obtained from a man younger than 35 in good health. Sequenced sample: blood.

The DNA of the CDR3 is TGTGCCAGCAGTTACTCGAGAGCGGGGGGCTACGAGCAGTACTTC. Its protein product is CASSYSRAGGYEQYF. The chain has TRBV6-2 or TRBV6-3 and TRBJ2-7; 9 bases agree with TRBD2. This CDR3 region has 15 residues. Germline CDR1 reads MNHEY; CDR2 reads SVGEGT. Trimming at V came to 0 bases and at J to 3 bases, leaving 3 bases not matched to a gene.